This T cell receptor beta chain was profiled in a study of shared clonotypes between healthy human individuals. The method was immunoSEQ multiplex PCR; TCRdb's version includes in-frame clones alone and lacks a portion of them. The sample consists of 2.3 million or so clones, over 85% of them appearing once. Concerning this clone: Its matching antigen is unknown.

Overall study results and limits: The sharing of 4.5% to 5% of naive CD4 clonotypes was seen across a handful of donors.

Germline V CDR1 and CDR2: SGHVS, FQNEAQ. CDR3 length: 15 residues. After removal of 5 bases from V and 5 bases from J, the junction contained 12 bases not matched to a gene. This sequence joins TRBV7-8 and TRBJ2-7; 7 positions agree with TRBD2. Source material: naive CD4+ T cells from PBMCs. As for subset: CD45RA+ positively selected. The TCR sequence derives from a man in his late teens or twenties in good health. Some clones in this sample may be carry-over from other donors' samples. The CDR3: CASSPGGGSNNEQYF. The CDR3 DNA reads TGTGCCAGCAGCCCCGGGGGAGGGTCCAACAACGAGCAGTACTTC.